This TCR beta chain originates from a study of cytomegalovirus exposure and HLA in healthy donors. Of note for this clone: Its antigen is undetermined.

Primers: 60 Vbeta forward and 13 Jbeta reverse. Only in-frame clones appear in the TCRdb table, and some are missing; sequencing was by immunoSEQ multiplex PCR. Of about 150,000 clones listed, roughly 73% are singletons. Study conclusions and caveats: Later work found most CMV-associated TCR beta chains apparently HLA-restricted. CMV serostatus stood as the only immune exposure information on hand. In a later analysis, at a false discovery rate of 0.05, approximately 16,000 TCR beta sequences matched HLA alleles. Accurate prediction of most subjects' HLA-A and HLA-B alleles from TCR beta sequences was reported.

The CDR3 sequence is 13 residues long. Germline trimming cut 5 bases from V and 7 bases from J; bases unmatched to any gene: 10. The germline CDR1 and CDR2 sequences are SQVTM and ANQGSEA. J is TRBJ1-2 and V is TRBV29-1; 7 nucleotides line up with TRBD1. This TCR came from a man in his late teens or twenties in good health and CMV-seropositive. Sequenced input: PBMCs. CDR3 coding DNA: TGCAGCGTTCGCAGGACAGGCGACGCTGGCTACACCTTC. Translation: CSVRRTGDAGYTF.